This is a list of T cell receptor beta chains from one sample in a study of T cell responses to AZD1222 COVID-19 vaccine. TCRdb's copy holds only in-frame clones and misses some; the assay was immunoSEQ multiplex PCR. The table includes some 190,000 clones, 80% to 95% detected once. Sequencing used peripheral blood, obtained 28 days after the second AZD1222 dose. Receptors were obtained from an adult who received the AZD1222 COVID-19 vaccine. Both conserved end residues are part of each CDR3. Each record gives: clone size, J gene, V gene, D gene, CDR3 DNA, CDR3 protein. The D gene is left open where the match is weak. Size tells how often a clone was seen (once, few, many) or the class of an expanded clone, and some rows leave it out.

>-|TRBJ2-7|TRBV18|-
TGTGCCAGCTCACCGGATTCACAGGGATACGAGCAGTACTTC
CASSPDSQGYEQYF
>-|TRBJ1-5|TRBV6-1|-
TGTGCCAGCAGTGACCCGTCAGGGCCAAATCAGCCCCAGCATTTT
CASSDPSGPNQPQHF
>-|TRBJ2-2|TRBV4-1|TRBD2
TGCGCCAGCAGCCAAGGGGGAGCGGGAGTAGGAACCGGGGAGCTGTTTTTT
CASSQGGAGVGTGELFF
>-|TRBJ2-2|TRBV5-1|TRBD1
TGCGCCAGCACCCGGGACAGTTCGAACACCGGGGAGCTGTTTTTT
CASTRDSSNTGELFF
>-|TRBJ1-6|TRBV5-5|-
TGTGCCAGCGGGGCAGCCTTCTATAATTCACCCCTCCACTTT
CASGAAFYNSPLHF
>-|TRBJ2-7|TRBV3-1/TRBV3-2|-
TGTGCCAGCAGCCCCCTTGGGGGATCTCTCTACGAGCAGTACTTC
CASSPLGGSLYEQYF
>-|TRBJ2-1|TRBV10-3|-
TGTGCCATCAGTGGACAGGTGAATGAGCAGTTCTTC
CAISGQVNEQFF
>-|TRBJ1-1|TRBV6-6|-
TGTGCCAGCAGCTCGGACATAACTGAAGCTTTCTTT
CASSSDITEAFF
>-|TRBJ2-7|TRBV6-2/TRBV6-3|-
TGTGCCAGCAGTTACTCAGTCGCCGAGCAGTACTTC
CASSYSVAEQYF
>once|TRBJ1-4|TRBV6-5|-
TGTGCCAGCAACCCCCGACCGCAGGGGAATGAAAAACTGTTTTTT
CASNPRPQGNEKLFF
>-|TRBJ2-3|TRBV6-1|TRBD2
TGTGCCAGCAGTGAAGCCCTAGCGGGGAGGCATACGCAGTATTTT
CASSEALAGRHTQYF
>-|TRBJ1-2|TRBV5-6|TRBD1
TGTGCCAGCAGCCCAAGGACAGGGGGCGCGAGGAACTATGGCTACACCTTC
CASSPRTGGARNYGYTF
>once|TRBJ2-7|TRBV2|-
TGTGCCAGCAGTGAACTGGCAGGGTCTACCTACGAGCAGTACTTC
CASSELAGSTYEQYF
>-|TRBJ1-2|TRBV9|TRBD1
TGTGCCAGCAGCGTAGAGGGACAGGGTGTTCGAGGCTACACCTTC
CASSVEGQGVRGYTF
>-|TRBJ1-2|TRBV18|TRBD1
TGTGCCAGCTCACCTGGACAGGGGCTGAACGGCTACACCTTC
CASSPGQGLNGYTF
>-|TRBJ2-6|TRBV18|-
TGTGCCAGCTCACCCCCAGGGGGGCCAGGGGCCAACGTCCTGACTTTC
CASSPPGGPGANVLTF
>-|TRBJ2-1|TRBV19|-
TGTGCCAGTAGTACGGCCGGATTCGGCTCCTACAATGAGCAGTTCTTC
CASSTAGFGSYNEQFF
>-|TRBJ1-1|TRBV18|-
TGTGCCAGCTCACCACCTACAGGCAGGAACACTGAAGCTTTCTTT
CASSPPTGRNTEAFF
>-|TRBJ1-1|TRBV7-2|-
TGTGCCAGCAGCTTATTACAGGGTGAAACGGCTGAAGCTTTCTTT
CASSLLQGETAEAFF
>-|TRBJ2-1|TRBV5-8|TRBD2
TGTGCCAGCAGCCCCGGACTAGCGGGAGCTATTGGTAATGAGCAGTTCTTC
CASSPGLAGAIGNEQFF
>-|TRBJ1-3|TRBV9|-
TGTGCCAGCAGCCTACAGGCAGGAGGAAACACCATATATTTT
CASSLQAGGNTIYF
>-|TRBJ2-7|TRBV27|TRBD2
TGTGCCACATCACTAGCGGGGGGCTACGAGCAGTACTTC
CATSLAGGYEQYF
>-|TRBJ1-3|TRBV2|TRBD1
TGTGCCAGCATGGCGGGACAGTCCGGTGGAAACACCATATATTTT
CASMAGQSGGNTIYF
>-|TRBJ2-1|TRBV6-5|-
TGTGCCAGCAGCCGACTGGGTTACAGTGAGCAGTTCTTC
CASSRLGYSEQFF
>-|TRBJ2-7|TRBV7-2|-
TGTGCCAGCAGCAAAGGGGTTGGTGGGGGGACCTCCTACGAGCAGTACTTC
CASSKGVGGGTSYEQYF
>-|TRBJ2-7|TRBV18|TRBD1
TGTGCCAGCTCACGGCAGGGGGACGTCTACGAGCAGTACTTC
CASSRQGDVYEQYF
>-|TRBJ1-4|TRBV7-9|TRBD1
TGTGCCAGCAGCCGGGACAGCTCCGAAAAACTGTTTTTT
CASSRDSSEKLFF
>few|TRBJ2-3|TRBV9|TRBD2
TGTGCCAGCAGCGTAACAACTAGCGGAGTTTCAGATACGCAGTATTTT
CASSVTTSGVSDTQYF
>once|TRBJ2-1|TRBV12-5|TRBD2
TGTGCTAGTGGGGAGGGGCTAGCGGGAAGTACGGGCTACAATGAGCAGTTCTTC
CASGEGLAGSTGYNEQFF
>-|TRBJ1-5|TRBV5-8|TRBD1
TGTGCCAGCGATTTAGGGGGCCCTAGCAATCAGCCCCAGCATTTT
CASDLGGPSNQPQHF
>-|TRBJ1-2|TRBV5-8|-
TGTGCCAGCAGATCGACACCGAACTATGGCTACACCTTC
CASRSTPNYGYTF
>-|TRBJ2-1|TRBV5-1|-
TGCGCCAGCAGCTTGGCCCCGGGTAGACACAATGAGCAGTTCTTC
CASSLAPGRHNEQFF
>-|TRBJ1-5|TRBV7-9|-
TGTGCCAGCAGCTTAGAACAGGGAACGGATCAGCCCCAGCATTTT
CASSLEQGTDQPQHF
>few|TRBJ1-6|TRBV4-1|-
TGCGCCAGCAGCCAATTGGGGGGCCGGGAGAATTCACCCCTCCACTTT
CASSQLGGRENSPLHF
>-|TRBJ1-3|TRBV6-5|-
TGTGCCAGCAGCGCGGGAGGTGTCTCTGGAAACACCATATATTTT
CASSAGGVSGNTIYF
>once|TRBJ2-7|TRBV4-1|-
TGCGCCAGCAGCCAAGGGTGGGATAGAGGGATTTACGAGCAGTACTTC
CASSQGWDRGIYEQYF
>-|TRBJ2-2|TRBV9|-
TGTGCCAGCAGTTGGGGCGGGGTCGACACCGGGGAGCTGTTTTTT
CASSWGGVDTGELFF
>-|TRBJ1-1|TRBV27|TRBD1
TGTGCCAGCAGCCAGACAGGGACTGAAGCTTTCTTT
CASSQTGTEAFF
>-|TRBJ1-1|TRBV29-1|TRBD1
TGCAGCGTGGGGGACAGTGAAGCTTTCTTT
CSVGDSEAFF
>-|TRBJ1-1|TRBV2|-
TGTGCCAGCAGTGGGGAAAGGGACACTGAAGCTTTCTTT
CASSGERDTEAFF
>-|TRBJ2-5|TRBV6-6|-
TGTGCCAGCAGCAGGGTCCAAGAGACCCAGTACTTC
CASSRVQETQYF
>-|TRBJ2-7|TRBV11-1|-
TGTGCCAGCAGCTCGAACAGGGAAGAACGGTACTTC
CASSSNREERYF
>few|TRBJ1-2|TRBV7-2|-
TGTGCCAGCAGCACTCCGAAGGGGAGCTACACCTTC
CASSTPKGSYTF
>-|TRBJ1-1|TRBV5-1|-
TGCGCCAGCAGCTCCGACACTTACACTGAAGCTTTCTTT
CASSSDTYTEAFF
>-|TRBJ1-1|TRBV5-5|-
TGTGCCAGCAGCGCCGGGTCCTTGGGAACTGAAGCTTTCTTT
CASSAGSLGTEAFF
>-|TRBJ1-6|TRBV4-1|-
TGCGCCAGCAGCCAAGAAGTGACAGGCGATTCACCCCTCCACTTT
CASSQEVTGDSPLHF
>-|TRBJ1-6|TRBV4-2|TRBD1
TGTGCCAGCAGCCAAGGGAGCCAGGGGGCGAACAATTCACCCCTCCACTTT
CASSQGSQGANNSPLHF
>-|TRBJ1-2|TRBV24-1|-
TGTGCCACCAGTGATTTAGGGGCCGGCTACACCTTC
CATSDLGAGYTF
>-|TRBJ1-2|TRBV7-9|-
TGTGCCAGCAGCAACGGGAACCTGAACGGGTATGGCTACACCTTC
CASSNGNLNGYGYTF
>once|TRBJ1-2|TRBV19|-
TGTGCCAGTAGTCAAGGAGACCGCCCGGTAAATGGCTACACCTTC
CASSQGDRPVNGYTF
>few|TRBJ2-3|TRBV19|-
TGTGCCAGTAGGCCCCGGTGGTCGTACACAGATACGCAGTATTTT
CASRPRWSYTDTQYF
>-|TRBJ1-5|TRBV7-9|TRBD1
TGTGCCAGCAGCTTGGGACAGGCGGCGCGGGAGCCCCAGCATTTT
CASSLGQAAREPQHF